These 17 T cell receptor beta chains originate from one sample sequenced in a study of tumour-infiltrating T cells in Burkitt lymphoma. Repertoires were generated with immunoSEQ multiplex PCR, while TCRdb's copy carries only in-frame clones and drops some. Seen here are 13,000 or so clones, over 75% observed once, and the top ten hold roughly 1.4%. Material: tumor tissue. The receptors derive from a human donor with diffuse large B-cell lymphoma.

This clone was seen a few times. The J gene is TRBJ1-2, the V gene TRBV5-5, with D maybe TRBD1 (5 bases). From germline, CDR1 is SGHKS and CDR2 YYEKEE (reference sequence). The CDR3 runs 13 residues. V shed 4 bases and J shed 4 bases, with 11 bases lying between them. The CDR3 bases are TGTGCCAGCAGCCCGGACATGAGCTATGGCTACACCTTC. Protein: CASSPDMSYGYTF.

The chain uses TRBV29-1 and TRBJ2-2; D possibly corresponds to TRBD1 (6 bases). Trimming removed 4 bases from V and 4 bases from J, with 19 bases in between. The CDR3 length is 16 residues. The germline V gene has CDR1 SQVTM and CDR2 ANQGSEA. CDR3 in amino acids: CSVVHWGRSGTGELFF. The CDR3 nucleotides are TGCAGCGTTGTCCATTGGGGGCGGTCGGGCACCGGGGAGCTGTTTTTT.

The V gene is TRBV4-2, the J gene TRBJ2-1; 7 bases are a match to TRBD1. V dropped 0 bases and J dropped 1; count of bases not matched to a gene: 6. The CDR3 spans 17 residues. Germline lookup yields CDR1 LGHNA and CDR2 YNFKEQ. CDR3 sequence (DNA): TGTGCCAGCAGCCAAGAATCGAACAGGGGATCCTACAATGAGCAGTTCTTC. Protein product: CASSQESNRGSYNEQFF.

This clone has only a few counts. This CDR3 is CASSPSASGGYTF. CDR3 sequence (DNA): TGTGCCAGCTCACCCTCCGCTTCGGGTGGCTACACCTTC. The J gene is TRBJ1-2, the V gene TRBV18; D ambiguous. The CDR3 is 13 residues long. V lost 3 bases to trimming and J lost 7 bases, with 12 bases between them. Germline V gene lookup returns CDR1 KGHSH and CDR2 LQKENI.

CDR3 residues: CASSVALGIDYGYTF. The CDR3 nucleotides read TGTGCCAGCAGCGTAGCTCTAGGGATTGACTATGGCTACACCTTC. V gene TRBV9 combines with J gene TRBJ1-2; no clear D gene. V was cut by 0 bases and J by 3 bases, with 12 bases left in between. Germline loops: CDR1 SGDLS, CDR2 YYNGEE. The CDR3 runs to 15 residues.

The J gene is TRBJ1-1, the V gene TRBV7-2; D may be TRBD1 (6 bases). Trimming took off 2 bases at V and 5 bases at J, with 15 bases between the two ends. This CDR3 comprises 15 residues. Per the germline V gene, CDR1 is SGHTA and CDR2 is FQGNSA. DNA for the CDR3: TGTGCCAGCAGCTTACGACTACAGGGAATTACTGAAGCTTTCTTT. Encoded protein: CASSLRLQGITEAFF.

The V and J genes are TRBV19 and TRBJ1-3; the D is unclear. Trimming stripped 4 bases from V and 2 bases from J, with 15 bases between. The length of the CDR3 is 16 residues. Germline-derived CDR1 and CDR2 are LNHDA and SQIVND (reference sequence). CDR3 region: CASSTEWQSTGNTIYF. In DNA, the CDR3 is TGTGCCAGTAGTACAGAATGGCAATCAACTGGAAACACCATATATTTT. Full variable domain (rest looked up from reference TRBV19 and TRBJ1-3): DGGITQSPKYLFRKEGQNVTLSCEQNLNHDAMYWYRQDPGQGLRLIYYSQIVNDFQKGDIAEGYSVSREKKESFPLTVTSAQKNPTAFYLCASSTEWQSTGNTIYFGEGSWLTVV.

This chain uses TRBV9 with TRBJ2-7; no firm D call. The germline V gene encodes CDR1 SGDLS and CDR2 YYNGEE. The CDR3 extends over 14 amino acids. V gave up 4 bases and J gave up 7 bases, with 18 bases separating them. CDR3 sequence (DNA): TGTGCCAGCAGCCCCTACCCAACGGAAGGTGAGCAGTACTTC. This encodes CASSPYPTEGEQYF.

This chain links TRBV30 with TRBJ2-1; 7 bases are a match to TRBD1. J was trimmed by 6 bases and V by 0 bases; bases with no gene match: 14. Germline CDR1 reads GTSNPN; CDR2 reads SVGIG (reference sequence). The CDR3 runs 17 residues. The CDR3 spells CAWSVRVDRATSNEQFF. CDR3 sequence (DNA): TGTGCCTGGAGTGTACGGGTTGACAGGGCGACTTCCAATGAGCAGTTCTTC.

The V and J genes are TRBV5-1 and TRBJ2-3, with TRBD2 matching 9 bases. This CDR3 contains 16 residues. CDR1 SGHRS and CDR2 YFSETQ come from the germline V gene. Trimming cost V 3 bases and J 5 bases; bases outside gene matches: 10. CDR3 amino acids: CASSSPPGLALDTQYF. The CDR3 nucleotides read TGCGCCAGCAGCTCCCCGCCGGGACTAGCATTAGATACGCAGTATTTT.

This chain uses TRBV4-3 with TRBJ1-3; D remains unclear. The CDR3 loop spans 16 amino acids. Trimming pared 0 bases from V and 0 bases from J, leaving 9 bases between. Germline V lookup: CDR1 LGHNA, CDR2 YSLEER. CDR3 DNA sequence: TGCGCCAGCAGCCAAGAGGCCAGACCCTCTGGAAACACCATATATTTT. Its translation: CASSQEARPSGNTIYF.

V usage is TRBV9 and J usage is TRBJ1-1, with TRBD1 as a possible D gene (6 bases). Germline CDR1 is SGDLS and CDR2 is YYNGEE. The CDR3 totals 13 residues. Trimming shortened V by 3 bases and J by 4 bases, and 10 bases separated the two germline ends. The CDR3 loop is CASSGWGATEAFF. The CDR3 DNA sequence: TGTGCCAGCAGCGGTTGGGGGGCCACTGAAGCTTTCTTT.

This sequence joins TRBV6-6 and TRBJ1-6; a possible D gene is TRBD1 (6 bases). CDR1 MNHNY and CDR2 SVGAGI come from the germline V gene (reference sequence). The CDR3 extends over 15 amino acids. V was cut by 4 bases and J by 7 bases, with 14 bases left in between. The CDR3 coding sequence is TGTGCCAGCAGTTGGGCGGGACAAGTGAATTCACCCCTCCACTTT. Translating gives CASSWAGQVNSPLHF.

V is TRBV10-3 and J is TRBJ2-7, with 7 nucleotides matching TRBD2. V shed 6 bases and J 5 bases; nucleotides not matched to a gene: 7. The CDR3 length is 13 residues. Germline V gives CDR1 ENHRY, CDR2 SYGVKD. The CDR3 nucleotides are TGTGCCATCAGCGGGGGGATTAGGGACGAGCAGTACTTC. Amino acid sequence: CAISGGIRDEQYF.

This CDR3 reads CATSRLETQYF. CDR3 in DNA: TGTGCCACCAGCAGACTAGAAACCCAGTACTTC. This chain joins TRBV15 and TRBJ2-5; D is uncertain. CDR3 length: 11 residues. The V end was cut by 2 bases, the J end by 8 bases, with 6 bases between. Germline CDR1 and CDR2: LNHNV and YYDKDF (reference sequence).

The chain couples TRBV19 to TRBJ1-6; D is uncertain. Germline V gene data show CDR1 as LNHDA and CDR2 as SQIVND (reference sequence). Trimming left V 1 base short and J 10 bases short, with 5 bases between. The CDR3 totals 12 residues. The CDR3 region has the DNA TGTGCCAGTAGTATAGTCGGGTCACCCCTCCACTTT. Protein sequence: CASSIVGSPLHF.

CDR3 nucleotides: TGTGCCAGCAGCGGGGGCCATACAGATACGCAGTATTTT. Amino acid sequence: CASSGGHTDTQYF. The chain recombines TRBV25-1 with TRBJ2-3, with D perhaps given as TRBD1 or TRBD2 (6 bases each). Trimming removed 6 bases at V and 3 bases at J, with 10 bases between. The CDR3 consists of 13 residues. Germline V gene sequence: CDR1 MGHDK, CDR2 SYGVNS.